This T cell receptor (beta chain) was profiled in a study of blood T cell repertoires in COVID-19. Across the whole study: Material from acute and convalescent COVID-19 was sourced from the United States, Italy and Spain. T cells, B-cell-depleted T cells, or PBMCs provided the cDNA or gDNA that served as material.

Original analysis: Reference gene primers were amplified, and this amplification served to estimate nucleated cell counts. Measured with immunoSEQ multiplex PCR; TCRdb has only the in-frame clones, and not every one. V, J and clone size are taken as reported in that table, and D and trimming were inferred from the DNA itself. The data show about 49,000 clones, roughly 70% seen once. The germline V gene has CDR1 SGHAT and CDR2 FQNNGV. The CDR3 consists of 12 residues. Sequencing was performed on peripheral blood. The V gene is TRBV11-2, the J gene TRBJ2-5; 7 nucleotides line up with TRBD2. The source is a woman in her 70s with acute or convalescent COVID-19. DNA of the CDR3: TGTGTCGTAGGGACGGGGGGAGAGACCCAGTACTTC. This gives the protein CVVGTGGETQYF. The full variable domain, rest sourced from reference TRBV11-2 and TRBJ2-5, is EAGVAQSPRYKIIEKRQSVAFWCNPISGHATLYWYQQILGQGPKLLIQFQNNGVVDDSQLPKDRFSAERLKGVDSTLKIQPAKLEDSAVYLCVVGTGGETQYFGPGTRLLVL.